This entry lists 15 T cell receptor beta chains sequenced from one sample in a study of radiotherapy plus CTLA-4 blockade in lung cancer. Sequencing was performed with immunoSEQ multiplex PCR; in TCRdb, only in-frame clones are kept and a portion is missing. The data show around 120,000 clones, with roughly 74% seen just once and around 4.8% held by the top ten. Sequencing was performed on peripheral blood, taken from a patient treated with radiotherapy plus ipilimumab. These receptors were obtained from a human donor with non-small cell lung cancer who had a partial response to radiotherapy plus ipilimumab.

This clone occurred a few times. The chain recombines TRBV5-1 with TRBJ1-3; D perhaps matches TRBD1 (6 bases). Trimming removed 1 base from V and 7 bases from J, with 21 bases in between. In germline, CDR1 is SGHRS, CDR2 YFSETQ. The CDR3 totals 17 residues. DNA for the CDR3: TGCGCCAGCAGCTTGCCGGACAGTAGAGCTCTCTGGAACACCATATATTTT. Its translation is CASSLPDSRALWNTIYF.

The rearrangement links TRBV9 to TRBJ1-4; 11 nucleotides align to TRBD1. CDR1 SGDLS and CDR2 YYNGEE come from the germline V gene. Germline trimming cut 3 bases from V and 8 bases from J; bases unmatched to any gene: 3. CDR3 size: 14 residues. This CDR3 is CASSGDRGAEKLFF. The DNA for the CDR3 is TGTGCCAGCAGCGGGGACAGGGGGGCGGAAAAACTGTTTTTT.

This chain links TRBV5-1 with TRBJ2-2, with D possibly being TRBD2 (6 bases). V was clipped by 0 bases and J by 0 bases, with 12 bases between them. The CDR3 consists of 17 residues. The germline gives CDR1 SGHRS, CDR2 YFSETQ. The CDR3 region has the DNA TGCGCCAGCAGCTTGGCTTCGCTAGCGACGAACACCGGGGAGCTGTTTTTT. Amino acids: CASSLASLATNTGELFF.

The CDR3 nucleotides read TGTGCCAGCAGCGCGACAGTGATGAACACTGAAGCTTTCTTT. Protein: CASSATVMNTEAFF. J is TRBJ1-1 and V is TRBV9; D may be TRBD1 (5 bases). Trimming stripped 3 bases from V and 0 bases from J, with 9 bases between. CDR1 and CDR2 (germline): SGDLS, YYNGEE. This CDR3 comprises 14 residues.

The chain recombines TRBV6-5 with TRBJ2-3, with TRBD1 identical over 7 bases. V dropped 4 bases and J dropped 10; count of bases not matched to a gene: 2. The CDR3 contains 11 residues. Looked up from germline, CDR1 is MNHEY and CDR2 is SVGAGI. CDR3 coding DNA: TGTGCCAGCAGTTCCGGACAGGCGCAGTATTTT. Translation: CASSSGQAQYF.

The chain employs TRBV23-1 and TRBJ2-2; 10 nucleotides agree with TRBD1. TRBV23-1 is designated an ORF whose function remains uncertain. V lost 4 bases to trimming and J lost 4 bases; unmatched junction nucleotides: 6. The CDR3 spans 16 residues. CDR3 sequence (DNA): TGCGCCAGCAGTCGGGGGACAGGGGTCGCCACCGGGGAGCTGTTTTTT. Translated: CASSRGTGVATGELFF.

This chain uses TRBV30 with TRBJ1-2; D not certain. CDR1 is GTSNPN, CDR2 SVGIG, per germline (reference sequence). The V gene lost 4 bases and the J gene lost 8 bases, with 8 bases spanning the gap. CDR3 size: 10 residues. The CDR3 DNA sequence: TGTGCCTGGAATTCCGGGGGCTACACCTTC. This translates into CAWNSGGYTF.

This chain joins TRBV7-6 and TRBJ1-5; 7 positions match TRBD1. V lost 1 base and J lost 4; bases outside the gene matches: 10. Germline CDR1 is SGHVS and CDR2 is FNYEAQ. The CDR3 extends over 17 amino acids. CDR3 amino acids: CASSLDVGSGGNQPQHF. DNA for the CDR3: TGTGCCAGCAGCTTAGATGTCGGGTCAGGGGGGAATCAGCCCCAGCATTTT.

The chain joins TRBV7-3 to TRBJ1-5, with D tentatively TRBD1 (6 bases). The V end lost 5 bases, the J end lost 7 bases, and 12 bases lay between the germline ends. Germline assignment: CDR1 SGHTA and CDR2 FQGTGA. The CDR3 has 13 amino acids. CDR3: CASSPYRVQPQHF. In nucleotides, the CDR3 is TGTGCCAGCAGCCCCTACAGGGTCCAGCCCCAGCATTTT. Variable domain in full (rest from reference TRBV7-3 and TRBJ1-5): GAGVSQTPSNKVTEKGKYVELRCDPISGHTALYWYRQSLGQGPEFLIYFQGTGAADDSGLPNDRFFAVRPEGSVSTLKIQRTERGDSAVYLCASSPYRVQPQHFGDGTRLSIL.

Comments on this clone: An end of the junction differs from the germline gene, which may be a read error. This chain connects TRBV7-7 to TRBJ2-2; 9 nucleotides match TRBD2. The CDR3 loop spans 16 amino acids. The germline V gene has CDR1 SSHAT and CDR2 FNYEAQ (reference sequence). CDR3 bases: TGTGCTAGCAGCTTAGAGACTAGCGGGAACACCGGGGAGCTGTTTTTT. This gives the protein CASSLETSGNTGELFF.

The genes are TRBV18 and TRBJ2-7, with D possibly TRBD2 on 7 matching bases. The CDR3 totals 14 residues. Germline CDR1 reads KGHSH; CDR2 reads LQKENI. V was cut by 2 bases and J by 4 bases, with 12 bases left in between. CDR3 sequence (DNA): TGTGCCAGCTCACCAACGGGGGGCAGTTACGAGCAGTACTTC. This codes for CASSPTGGSYEQYF.

Only one count was recorded for this clone. The rearrangement uses TRBV10-3 and TRBJ1-1; 9 positions agree with TRBD1. Germline values: CDR1 ENHRY, CDR2 SYGVKD. V was pared by 5 bases and J by 1 base, with 5 bases of the junction left unmatched. The CDR3 totals 15 residues. CDR3 nucleotide sequence: TGTGCCATCAGTCCTACAGGGGGCAAGAACACTGAAGCTTTCTTT. It codes for CAISPTGGKNTEAFF.

The chain combines TRBV9 with TRBJ1-2, with 7 bases lining up with TRBD1. Losses at the gene ends were 4 bases for V and 6 bases for J; bases not matched to a gene: 9. This CDR3 is built from 14 residues. Germline values: CDR1 SGDLS, CDR2 YYNGEE. In DNA form, the CDR3 reads TGTGCCAGCAGCTTGGAGGGACAGAGGAATGGCTACACCTTC. Translating gives CASSLEGQRNGYTF.

The V gene is TRBV2, the J gene TRBJ1-1, with 7 bases that match TRBD1. The CDR3 consists of 15 residues. The germline gives CDR1 SNHLY, CDR2 FYNNEI. J lost 0 bases, V lost 5 bases, and 6 bases had no gene match. The DNA for the CDR3 is TGTGCCAGCAGTCGACAGGGAAATATGAACACTGAAGCTTTCTTT. Translated: CASSRQGNMNTEAFF.

The V gene is TRBV30, the J gene TRBJ2-7; D uncertain. CDR1 and CDR2 (germline): GTSNPN, SVGIG (reference sequence). V lost 2 bases to trimming and J lost 6 bases, with 8 bases between them. The CDR3 totals 11 residues. The chain's CDR3 is CAWSFGSEQYV. CDR3 nucleotides: TGTGCCTGGAGTTTCGGGTCCGAGCAGTACGTC.